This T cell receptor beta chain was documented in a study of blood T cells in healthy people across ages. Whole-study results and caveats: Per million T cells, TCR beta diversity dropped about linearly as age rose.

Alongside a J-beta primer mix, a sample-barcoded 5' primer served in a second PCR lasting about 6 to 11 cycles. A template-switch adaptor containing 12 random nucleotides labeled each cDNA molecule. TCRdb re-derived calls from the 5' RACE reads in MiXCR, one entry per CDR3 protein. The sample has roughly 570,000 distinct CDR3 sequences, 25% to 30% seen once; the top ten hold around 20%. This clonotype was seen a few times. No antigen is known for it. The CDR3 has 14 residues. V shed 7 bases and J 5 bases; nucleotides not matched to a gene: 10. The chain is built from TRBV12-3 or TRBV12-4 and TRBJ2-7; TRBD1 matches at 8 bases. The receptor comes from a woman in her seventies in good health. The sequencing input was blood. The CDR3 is CASTLTGVKDEQYF. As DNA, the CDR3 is TGTGCCAGCACTTTGACAGGGGTTAAAGACGAGCAGTACTTC.